This T cell receptor (beta chain) was sequenced for a study of identical twins. This clonotype was seen at least ten times. TCRdb used MiXCR to reprocess the 5' RACE reads, holding one entry per CDR3 protein. The sample carries about 720,000 distinct CDR3 sequences, 8.5% to 9.5% recorded once. This CDR3 contains 15 residues. V was clipped by 4 bases and J by 6 bases; unmatched bases: 3. Germline V gene data show CDR1 as LGHNA and CDR2 as YNFKEQ. The sample was also linked to a second study, of yellow fever vaccine responses in identical twins.

The sample was PBMCs. This receptor was obtained from a woman aged 18-29 years in good health. The chain has TRBV4-2 and TRBJ2-3; 14 bases line up with TRBD2. This chain's CDR3 is CASSPGTSGSDTQYF. The CDR3 DNA reads TGTGCCAGCAGCCCCGGGACTAGCGGGAGCGATACGCAGTATTTT.